This T cell receptor (beta chain) was retrieved from a study of beta chain features in type 1 diabetes. Looked up from germline, CDR1 is SGDLS and CDR2 is YYNGEE. The germline V and J ends were trimmed by 1 base and 2 bases, with 6 bases remaining between them. CDR3 length equals 13 residues. The authors reverse transcribed all of the isolated RNA, so sequencing captured expressed TCRB transcripts. The protocol was immunoSEQ multiplex PCR, while the TCRdb copy is restricted to in-frame clones and leaves out a portion. Of 300,000 to 450,000 clones detected, about 20% appear once; the ten largest clones hold under 0.05%.

The receptor was derived from a woman between 18 and 29 years old in good health. The sequenced sample consisted of naive CD4+ T cells from blood. This chain links TRBV9 with TRBJ1-1; D remains ambiguous. CDR3 in DNA: TGTGCCAGCAGCGTATACTCTAACACTGAAGCTTTCTTT. This translates into CASSVYSNTEAFF.